This is a list of T cell receptor beta chains from one sample in a study of shared clonotypes between healthy human individuals. TCRdb's copy holds only in-frame clones and misses some; the assay was immunoSEQ multiplex PCR. The sample shows a few hundred thousand clones, 74% of them seen only once. The source material was memory CD4+ T cells sorted from blood. Receptor source: a man aged 25-45 years in good health. Both conserved end residues are part of each CDR3. Each record gives: D gene, V gene, J gene, clone size, CDR3 DNA, CDR3 protein. The D gene is left open where the match is weak. Size tells how often a clone was seen (once, few, many) or the class of an expanded clone, and some rows leave it out.

-	TRBV2	TRBJ1-1	-	TGTGCCAGCAGTGAAGTCGGCACTGAAGCTTTCTTT	CASSEVGTEAFF
-	TRBV2	TRBJ2-5	few	TGTGCCAGCAGTGCCAGTTTAAGTCAAGAGACCCAGTACTTC	CASSASLSQETQYF
-	TRBV29-1	TRBJ2-2	-	TGCAGCGCCCTGAGGCGGGCAAACACCGGGGAGCTGTTTTTT	CSALRRANTGELFF
-	TRBV19	TRBJ2-7	-	TGTGCCAGTAGTATGTGGGGAAGCTCCTACGAGCAGTACTTC	CASSMWGSSYEQYF
TRBD2	TRBV10-3	TRBJ2-2	-	TGTGCCATCAGTGCGGGACTAGCGGCCGGGGAGCTGTTTTTT	CAISAGLAAGELFF
-	TRBV29-1	TRBJ2-5	-	TGCAGCGTTGTCTGGCAGGAAGCTTTCAGTGAGACCCAGTACTTC	CSVVWQEAFSETQYF
TRBD2	TRBV18	TRBJ2-3	once	TGTGCCAGCTCACCACCCGGACTAGCGGGTACTAGCACAGATACGCAGTATTTT	CASSPPGLAGTSTDTQYF
TRBD1	TRBV25-1	TRBJ2-7	-	TGTGCCAGCAGTGCCAACCGGGACAGGAGAGCCTACGAGCAGTACTTC	CASSANRDRRAYEQYF
-	TRBV19	TRBJ2-3	-	TGTGCCAGTAGTGAGGTTGGAGGCACAGATACGCAGTATTTT	CASSEVGGTDTQYF
-	TRBV2	TRBJ2-7	-	TGTGCCAGCAGTACGGCCGGTCCCTCCTACGAGCAGTACTTC	CASSTAGPSYEQYF
-	TRBV6-1	TRBJ2-1	-	TGTGCCAGCAGTGTGGCGGGCGGGCAGTTCTTC	CASSVAGGQFF
-	TRBV6-1	TRBJ2-3	-	TGTGCCAGCAGTGGGCCGGGACTCGCGTCCGGGATCAACACAGATACGCAGTATTTT	CASSGPGLASGINTDTQYF
TRBD2	TRBV11-2	TRBJ2-1	-	TGTGCCAGCAGCTTAGCGTCCCGACTAGCATCGCCCTACAATGAGCAGTTCTTC	CASSLASRLASPYNEQFF
-	TRBV10-3	TRBJ1-2	-	TGTGCCATCAGTGAGGCGACAGGCTATGGCTACACCTTC	CAISEATGYGYTF
-	TRBV18	TRBJ1-1	-	TGTGCCAGCTCATCTACAGACCTTTCTGAAGCTTTCTTT	CASSSTDLSEAFF
-	TRBV28	TRBJ2-2	-	TGTGCCAGCAGACCCCCCCGGACCGGGGAGCTGTTTTTT	CASRPPRTGELFF
-	TRBV7-9	TRBJ1-1	-	TGTGCCAGCAGCTTACGAAGTGGATCCAACACTGAAGCTTTCTTT	CASSLRSGSNTEAFF
-	TRBV2	TRBJ1-5	-	TGTGCCAGCAGTGCGGACAGAACGGGTCAGCCCCAGCATTTT	CASSADRTGQPQHF
-	TRBV6-6	TRBJ2-3	few	TGTGCCAGCAGGCAGACTAGTTTCGAGGGAGATACGCAGTATTTT	CASRQTSFEGDTQYF
-	TRBV7-2	TRBJ2-5	-	TGTGCCAGCAGCACACTAATTACTAGGCGCGCGGACCAGTACTTC	CASSTLITRRADQYF
-	TRBV5-4	TRBJ2-1	-	TGTGCCAGCAGCTTGTACGGGAATTCGAATGAGCAGTTCTTC	CASSLYGNSNEQFF
-	TRBV6-6	TRBJ1-5	-	TGTGCCTCTGGGAGCGGGATTAATCAGCCCCAGCATTTT	CASGSGINQPQHF
-	TRBV6-5	TRBJ1-4	once	TGTGCCAGCAGTAGGGCAGGGCGCTTCGCTGAAAAACTGTTTTTT	CASSRAGRFAEKLFF
TRBD1	TRBV29-1	TRBJ2-2	-	TGCAGCGTCCAGGGGGCGCGGACCGGGGAGCTGTTTTTT	CSVQGARTGELFF
-	TRBV29-1	TRBJ2-3	-	TGCAGCACCAGTCCCACACAGGGTAGGACAGATACGCAGTATTTT	CSTSPTQGRTDTQYF
-	TRBV6-5	TRBJ1-2	-	TGTGCCAGCAGCAAAGGGATCCAGGACTATGGCTACACCTTC	CASSKGIQDYGYTF
-	TRBV5-6	TRBJ2-7	-	TGTGCCAGCAGCCCACGCGGGGCCTCCGAGCAGTACTTC	CASSPRGASEQYF
-	TRBV10-3	TRBJ1-3	once	TGTGCCATCTCAATGGACGGACCCCTCTCTGGAAACACCATATATTTT	CAISMDGPLSGNTIYF
TRBD2	TRBV13	TRBJ2-2	-	TGTGCCAGCAGCTTAACGCTGGCCGGGACTAGCGGGCCCGGGGAGCTGTTTTTT	CASSLTLAGTSGPGELFF
-	TRBV6-1	TRBJ2-7	-	TGTGCCAGCCGGCTGGGGGCCCTCGAGCAGTACTTC	CASRLGALEQYF
TRBD2	TRBV19	TRBJ2-1	few	TGTGCCAGTAGTGGGGGGACTAGCGGGAGGGTCAATGAGCAGTTCTTC	CASSGGTSGRVNEQFF
-	TRBV5-6	TRBJ2-1	-	TGTGCCAGCAGCAGTACTCCCGACAGTAGATACAATGAGCAGTTCTTC	CASSSTPDSRYNEQFF
TRBD2	TRBV28	TRBJ2-7	-	TGTGCCAGCAGTTTCTGGCGGGAGGCCATGTCCTTC	CASSFWREAMSF